The sequence of this T cell receptor (beta chain) was determined in a study of T cell repertoires in cytomegalovirus infection. Study context: Matching HLA type, along with CMV infection, was indicated by public TCR beta signatures. Study findings and constraints: Individuals carrying CMV plus the relevant HLA were identified by cumulative frequency of public TCR beta families. HLA-C-restricted TCR beta clonotypes specific for CMV led the ex vivo response.

One entry per CDR3 protein results from TCRdb running MiXCR on the reads. Of about 530,000 distinct CDR3 sequences in the sample, 26% were seen once. A note on this clonotype: As yet, its antigen is unknown.

V gave up 4 bases and J gave up 3 bases; unmatched junction bases: 5. The CDR3 consists of 15 residues. In germline, CDR1 is SGHVS, CDR2 FQNEAQ. Sequenced material: PBMCs. The chain joins TRBV7-8 to TRBJ1-5, with TRBD1 matching over 8 bases. The sequence came from a human donor in good health (CMV status not recorded). Some clones in this sample may be carry-over from other donors' samples. The CDR3 bases are TGTGCCAGCAGCTCATCGGGACAGGTCAATCAGCCCCAGCATTTT. It codes for CASSSSGQVNQPQHF. Looking up the rest from reference TRBV7-8 and TRBJ1-5 gives the full variable domain: GAGVSQSPRYKVAKRGQDVALRCDPISGHVSLFWYQQALGQGPEFLTYFQNEAQLDKSGLPSDRFFAERPEGSVSTLKIQRTQQEDSAVYLCASSSSGQVNQPQHFGDGTRLSIL.